The 27 T cell receptor beta chains below were found in one sample sequenced in a study of graft-versus-host responses after intestinal transplantation. Repertoires were generated with immunoSEQ multiplex PCR, while TCRdb's copy carries only in-frame clones and drops some. The table records around 87,000 clones, around 93% of them present only once. These TCRs are of unknown antigen specificity. This sample comprised unstimulated CD8+ T cells sorted from spleen or lymph node cells, obtained before transplant. These receptors all stem from a human donor who was the organ donor for an intestinal transplant.

This clone was counted once. The rearrangement joins TRBV7-2 to TRBJ1-1; a weak D match, TRBD1 (5 bases). V was shortened by 1 base and J by 4 bases, with 7 bases between the two germline ends. CDR1 is SGHTA, CDR2 FQGNSA, per germline. The CDR3 is made up of 13 amino acids. The CDR3 loop is CASSLVQGTEAFF. The DNA of the CDR3 is TGTGCCAGCAGCTTAGTTCAGGGCACTGAAGCTTTCTTT. Based on the CDR3 plus reference TRBV7-2 and TRBJ1-1, the full variable domain is GAGVSQSPSNKVTEKGKDVELRCDPISGHTALYWYRQSLGQGLEFLIYFQGNSAPDKSGLPSDRFSAERTGGSVSTLTIQRTQQEDSAVYLCASSLVQGTEAFFGQGTRLTVV.

This clone was found once. The chain joins TRBV2 to TRBJ2-7; 7 bases fit TRBD2. Losses at the gene ends were 2 bases for V and 0 bases for J; bases not matched to a gene: 7. The CDR3 loop spans 16 amino acids. CDR1 and CDR2 (germline): SNHLY, FYNNEI. This CDR3 reads CASSEMGGGFSYEQYF. Written as DNA, the CDR3 is TGTGCCAGCAGTGAAATGGGGGGGGGTTTCTCCTACGAGCAGTACTTC.

The V gene is TRBV6-1, the J gene TRBJ1-1, with 7 nucleotides matching TRBD1. Germline loops: CDR1 MNHNS, CDR2 SASEGT. The CDR3 is 13 residues long. After removal of 6 bases from V and 7 bases from J, the junction contained 8 bases not matched to a gene. CDR3 nucleotide sequence: TGTGCCAGCAGACTCGGACAGGTAATTGAAGCTTTCTTT. It codes for CASRLGQVIEAFF.

The chain couples TRBV6-1 to TRBJ1-6; D perhaps matches TRBD1 (5 bases). V shed 0 bases and J shed 9 bases, with 12 bases lying between them. The CDR3 is made up of 15 amino acids. Germline CDR1 reads MNHNS; CDR2 reads SASEGT. This CDR3 is CASSEAAGFVSPLHF. In nucleotides, the CDR3 is TGTGCCAGCAGTGAAGCGGCAGGGTTTGTTTCACCCCTCCACTTT.

This chain links TRBV27 with TRBJ1-1, with D tentatively TRBD1 (5 bases). The CDR3 consists of 16 residues. V gave up 5 bases and J gave up 1 base, with 17 bases separating them. Germline lookup yields CDR1 MNHEY and CDR2 SMNVEV (reference sequence). The CDR3 nucleotides are TGTGCCAGCAGTGCCAGTTGGGGGGATACGAACACTGAAGCTTTCTTT. Its translation is CASSASWGDTNTEAFF.

The CDR3 bases are TGTGCCAGCAGCTTTGAGGGAGCATATGGCTACACCTTC. This translates into CASSFEGAYGYTF. This chain joins TRBV5-6 and TRBJ1-2; no reliable D call. Germline V CDR1 and CDR2: SGHDT, YYEEEE. The length of the CDR3 is 13 residues. Trimming shortened V by 2 bases and J by 5 bases, and 10 bases separated the two germline ends.

This clone was seen more than once but under ten times. The rearrangement uses TRBV7-3 and TRBJ2-3, with 11 positions matching TRBD2. Germline V lookup: CDR1 SGHTA, CDR2 FQGTGA. V shed 4 bases and J 1 base; nucleotides not matched to a gene: 4. The CDR3 totals 16 residues. The CDR3: CASSSLAGGGTDTQYF. The CDR3 DNA follows: TGTGCCAGCAGCTCCTTAGCGGGGGGGGGCACAGATACGCAGTATTTT. Variable domain in full (rest from reference TRBV7-3 and TRBJ2-3): GAGVSQTPSNKVTEKGKYVELRCDPISGHTALYWYRQSLGQGPEFLIYFQGTGAADDSGLPNDRFFAVRPEGSVSTLKIQRTERGDSAVYLCASSSLAGGGTDTQYFGPGTRLTVL.

The CDR3 nucleotides are TGTGCCAGCAGCTTAGGCACAACAGGGCTAAGCGAGCAGTACTTC. It is translated as CASSLGTTGLSEQYF. The chain joins TRBV7-9 to TRBJ2-7; a possible D gene is TRBD1 (6 bases). The germline V and J ends were trimmed by 1 base and 6 bases, with 16 bases remaining between them. Germline-derived CDR1 and CDR2 are SEHNR and FQNEAQ (reference sequence). This CDR3 is 15 amino acids long.

This sequence joins TRBV30 and TRBJ2-1, with D perhaps matching TRBD2 (6 bases). This CDR3 has 14 residues. Trimming stripped 0 bases from V and 10 bases from J, with 16 bases between. Germline CDR1 and CDR2: GTSNPN and SVGIG (reference sequence). The CDR3: CAWSVGDLGGEQFF. The CDR3 DNA reads TGTGCCTGGAGTGTCGGGGACCTCGGAGGGGAGCAGTTCTTC.

The CDR3 loop is CASRTFSGGADNEQFF. The DNA for the CDR3 is TGTGCCAGCAGGACATTTAGCGGGGGGGCCGATAATGAGCAGTTCTTC. The genes are TRBV7-8 and TRBJ2-1; TRBD2 matches at 11 bases. There are 16 residues in the CDR3. V shed 6 bases, J shed 7 bases, and the junction held 11 bases outside the gene matches. Germline assignment: CDR1 SGHVS and CDR2 FQNEAQ.

This clone was seen more than once but under ten times. The J gene is TRBJ1-3, the V gene TRBV10-3, with D possibly TRBD1 on 6 matching bases. With 10 bases removed from V and 0 bases from J, the gap between germline ends came to 16 bases. The CDR3 is 15 residues long. Germline V gene data show CDR1 as ENHRY and CDR2 as SYGVKD. CDR3 nucleotides: TGTGCCACCATCAACAGGGCGAGCTCTGGAAACACCATATATTTT. Translated, it gives CATINRASSGNTIYF.

This clone was observed a single time. The genes are TRBV4-3 and TRBJ2-3; 12 nucleotides agree with TRBD2. Trimming took 4 bases from V and 1 from J; bases not matched to a gene: 3. This CDR3 contains 16 residues. Germline CDR1 is LGHNA and CDR2 is YSLEER. The CDR3 spells CASSRPSGGGTDTQYF. DNA for the CDR3: TGCGCCAGCAGCCGCCCTAGCGGGGGGGGCACAGATACGCAGTATTTT.

The chain employs TRBV19 and TRBJ2-5; possible D gene TRBD1, 5 bases. The DNA matches TRBJ2-7 better at its end, which makes the J call doubtful. This CDR3 spans 14 amino acids. Germline values: CDR1 LNHDA, CDR2 SQIVND (reference sequence). The CDR3: CASSMGQGPYEQYF. DNA for the CDR3: TGTGCCAGTAGTATGGGGCAGGGTCCCTACGAGCAGTACTTC.

The chain couples TRBV19 to TRBJ2-7; TRBD1 agrees at 9 bases. The germline CDR1 and CDR2 sequences are LNHDA and SQIVND (reference sequence). The CDR3 has 15 residues. Germline trimming cut 3 bases from V and 2 bases from J; bases unmatched to any gene: 5. DNA for the CDR3: TGTGCCAGTAGTATGGGACAGGGATTAGCCTACGAGCAGTACTTC. It encodes CASSMGQGLAYEQYF.

The DNA of the CDR3 is TGTGCCAGCGTCCGACAGGGTTTCGGCACTGAAGCTTTCTTT. This gives the protein CASVRQGFGTEAFF. This chain uses TRBV7-2 with TRBJ1-1, with 7 positions matching TRBD1. Germline CDR1 is SGHTA and CDR2 is FQGNSA. J gave up 4 bases and V 8 bases, and 10 bases lay outside the gene matches. CDR3 size: 14 residues. The complete variable domain, with remaining parts taken from reference TRBV7-2 and TRBJ1-1, reads GAGVSQSPSNKVTEKGKDVELRCDPISGHTALYWYRQSLGQGLEFLIYFQGNSAPDKSGLPSDRFSAERTGGSVSTLTIQRTQQEDSAVYLCASVRQGFGTEAFFGQGTRLTVV.

The chain recombines TRBV7-2 with TRBJ2-5; 11 positions match TRBD2. This CDR3 spans 16 amino acids. V was pared by 5 bases and J by 5 bases, with 10 bases of the junction left unmatched. Germline assignment: CDR1 SGHTA and CDR2 FQGNSA. The CDR3 region has the DNA TGTGCCAGCAGCCCTCGGCTAGCGGGGGGCCACGAGACCCAGTACTTC. Protein sequence: CASSPRLAGGHETQYF. The whole variable domain, filled in from reference TRBV7-2 and TRBJ2-5, reads GAGVSQSPSNKVTEKGKDVELRCDPISGHTALYWYRQSLGQGLEFLIYFQGNSAPDKSGLPSDRFSAERTGGSVSTLTIQRTQQEDSAVYLCASSPRLAGGHETQYFGPGTRLLVL.

The V gene is TRBV5-6, the J gene TRBJ2-7; the D is unclear. Trimming pared 4 bases from V and 4 bases from J, leaving 12 bases between. CDR1 and CDR2 (germline): SGHDT, YYEEEE. CDR3 size: 13 residues. The CDR3 sequence: CASSNRHLYEQYF. The CDR3 nucleotides are TGTGCCAGCAGCAACCGACATCTATACGAGCAGTACTTC.

The chain couples TRBV6-5 to TRBJ2-3; TRBD2 aligns across 7 bases. The CDR3 loop spans 14 amino acids. CDR1 MNHEY and CDR2 SVGAGI come from the germline V gene. Trimming at V came to 2 bases and at J to 1 base, leaving 0 bases not matched to a gene. CDR3 nucleotide sequence: TGTGCCAGCAGTTACACTAGCGGCACAGATACGCAGTATTTT. Translation gives CASSYTSGTDTQYF.

V is TRBV9 and J is TRBJ2-1, with TRBD2 identical over 7 bases. CDR3 size: 14 residues. In germline, CDR1 is SGDLS, CDR2 YYNGEE. J was trimmed by 3 bases and V by 4 bases; bases with no gene match: 4. CDR3 sequence: CASSQGDYYNEQFF. CDR3 DNA: TGTGCCAGCAGCCAAGGGGACTACTACAATGAGCAGTTCTTC.

The chain couples TRBV2 to TRBJ2-1; possibly TRBD2 for D (6 bases). Trimming stripped 8 bases from V and 7 bases from J, with 6 bases between. The germline V gene has CDR1 SNHLY and CDR2 FYNNEI. The CDR3 loop spans 10 amino acids. The CDR3, as DNA: TGTGCCAGCGGGGGGAATGAGCAGTTCTTC. Amino acids: CASGGNEQFF.

The sample holds a few counts of this clone. The gene calls are TRBV14 and TRBJ2-2; possibly TRBD1 for D (5 bases). The length of the CDR3 is 17 residues. The germline V gene has CDR1 SGHDN and CDR2 FVKESK. V lost 0 bases to trimming and J lost 5 bases, with 16 bases between them. CDR3 bases: TGTGCCAGCAGCCAAGAGCCGTGGGCAGGGCGAACCGGGGAGCTGTTTTTT. Amino acid sequence: CASSQEPWAGRTGELFF.

This rearrangement joins TRBV4-3 to TRBJ2-7, with 11 positions matching TRBD2. V lost 4 bases and J lost 4; bases outside the gene matches: 6. CDR1 is LGHNA and CDR2 is YSLEER in the germline V gene. The CDR3 extends over 15 amino acids. Written as DNA, the CDR3 is TGCGCCAGCAGCCCCAATAGCGGGGGGGTGTACGAGCAGTACTTC. Protein: CASSPNSGGVYEQYF.

The chain links TRBV6-6 to TRBJ2-7; TRBD1 is a possible D gene (5 bases). Trimming took off 5 bases at V and 0 bases at J, with 8 bases between the two ends. The CDR3 has 13 residues. Looked up from germline, CDR1 is MNHNY and CDR2 is SVGAGI (reference sequence). In DNA, the CDR3 is TGTGCCAGCAGTACAGGACGCTCCTACGAGCAGTACTTC. It specifies CASSTGRSYEQYF.

The rearrangement uses TRBV7-9 and TRBJ2-5, with 8 positions matching TRBD2. Germline CDR1 and CDR2: SEHNR and FQNEAQ (reference sequence). CDR3 length: 16 residues. With V trimmed by 2 bases and J by 2 bases, 7 bases remained unmatched. The CDR3 is CASSLFSGGPQETQYF. Written as DNA, the CDR3 is TGTGCCAGCAGCTTATTCAGCGGGGGCCCGCAAGAGACCCAGTACTTC.

This clone was counted a single time. The chain is built from TRBV4-1 and TRBJ1-2, with D unresolved. The CDR3 spans 15 residues. V was pared by 1 base and J by 2 bases, with 11 bases between. The V gene's germline CDR1 is MGHRA and CDR2 YSYEKL. The CDR3 is CASSQVSETNYGYTF. The DNA for the CDR3 is TGCGCCAGCAGCCAAGTCTCAGAAACCAACTATGGCTACACCTTC.

This clone was detected once. This sequence joins TRBV6-1 and TRBJ2-7; D call uncertain. The CDR3 spans 11 residues. Germline CDR1 is MNHNS and CDR2 is SASEGT. V lost 3 bases and J lost 7, with 7 bases in between. Here the CDR3 DNA reads TGTGCCAGCAGTGACCCCTTGGAGCAGTACTTC. Residues: CASSDPLEQYF.

CDR3 protein: CASSLWTANEQFF. Here the CDR3 DNA reads TGCGCCAGCAGCTTGTGGACTGCAAATGAGCAGTTCTTC. The rearrangement uses TRBV5-1 and TRBJ2-1, with D tentatively TRBD2 (5 bases). CDR1 is SGHRS, CDR2 YFSETQ, per germline. The CDR3 totals 13 residues. V gave up 1 base and J gave up 7 bases, with 9 bases separating them.